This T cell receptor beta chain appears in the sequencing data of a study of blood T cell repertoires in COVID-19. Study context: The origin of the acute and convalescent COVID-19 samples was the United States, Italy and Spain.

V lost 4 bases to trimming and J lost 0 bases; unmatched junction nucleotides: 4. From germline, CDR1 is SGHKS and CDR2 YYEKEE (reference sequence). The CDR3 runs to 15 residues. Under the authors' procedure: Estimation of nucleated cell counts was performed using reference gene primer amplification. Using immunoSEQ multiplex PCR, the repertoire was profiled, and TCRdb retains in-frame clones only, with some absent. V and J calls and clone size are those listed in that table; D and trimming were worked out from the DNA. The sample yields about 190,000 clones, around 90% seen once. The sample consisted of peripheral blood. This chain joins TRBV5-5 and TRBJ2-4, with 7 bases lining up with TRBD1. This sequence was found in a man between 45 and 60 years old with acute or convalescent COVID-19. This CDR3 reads CASSAEGAAKNIQYF. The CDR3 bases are TGTGCCAGCAGCGCCGAGGGGGCAGCCAAAAACATTCAGTACTTC.